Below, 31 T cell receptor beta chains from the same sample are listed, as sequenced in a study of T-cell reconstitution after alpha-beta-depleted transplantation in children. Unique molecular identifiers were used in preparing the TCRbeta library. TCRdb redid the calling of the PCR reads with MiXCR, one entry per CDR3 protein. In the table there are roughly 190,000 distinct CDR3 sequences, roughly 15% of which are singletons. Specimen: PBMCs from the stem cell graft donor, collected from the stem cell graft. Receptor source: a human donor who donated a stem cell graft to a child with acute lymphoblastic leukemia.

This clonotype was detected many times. The DNA of the CDR3 is TGTGCCAGCAGCCCCCAACCTCTCTCTGGGGCCAACGTCCTGACTTTC. Protein: CASSPQPLSGANVLTF. The chain has TRBV4-2 and TRBJ2-6; D remains ambiguous. The CDR3 contains 16 residues. The V and J ends lost 4 bases and 0 bases respectively, with 10 bases between them. Germline loops: CDR1 LGHNA, CDR2 YNFKEQ.

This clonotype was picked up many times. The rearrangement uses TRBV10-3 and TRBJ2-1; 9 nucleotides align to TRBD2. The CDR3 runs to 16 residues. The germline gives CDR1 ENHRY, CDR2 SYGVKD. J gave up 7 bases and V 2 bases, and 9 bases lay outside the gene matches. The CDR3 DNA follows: TGTGCCATCAGTGAGATGGCTAGCGGGATTAATAATGAGCAGTTCTTC. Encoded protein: CAISEMASGINNEQFF.

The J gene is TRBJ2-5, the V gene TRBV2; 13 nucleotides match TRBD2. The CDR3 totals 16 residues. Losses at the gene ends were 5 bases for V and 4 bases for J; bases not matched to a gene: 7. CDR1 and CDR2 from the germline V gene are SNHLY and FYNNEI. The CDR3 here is CASSTGTSGKLETQYF. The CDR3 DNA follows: TGTGCCAGCAGTACTGGGACTAGCGGGAAGTTAGAGACCCAGTACTTC.

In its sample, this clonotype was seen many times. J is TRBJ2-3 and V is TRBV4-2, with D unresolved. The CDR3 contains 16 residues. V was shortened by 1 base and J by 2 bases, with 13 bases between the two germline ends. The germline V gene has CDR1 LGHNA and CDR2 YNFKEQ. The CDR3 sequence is CASSQGRASLTDTQYF. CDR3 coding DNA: TGTGCCAGCAGCCAAGGACGAGCGAGCCTCACAGATACGCAGTATTTT.

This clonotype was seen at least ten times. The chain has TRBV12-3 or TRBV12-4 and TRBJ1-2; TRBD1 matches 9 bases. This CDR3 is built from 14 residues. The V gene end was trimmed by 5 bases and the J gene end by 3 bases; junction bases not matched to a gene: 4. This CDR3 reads CASSPGQGHYGYTF. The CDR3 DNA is TGTGCCAGCAGTCCGGGACAGGGCCACTATGGCTACACCTTC.

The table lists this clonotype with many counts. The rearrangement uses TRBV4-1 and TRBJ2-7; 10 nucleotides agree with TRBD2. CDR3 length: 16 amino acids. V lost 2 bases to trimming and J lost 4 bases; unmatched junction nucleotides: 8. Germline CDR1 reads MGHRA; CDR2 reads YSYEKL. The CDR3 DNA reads TGCGCCAGCAGCCAAACAACGCTAGCGGGAGTATACGAGCAGTACTTC. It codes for CASSQTTLAGVYEQYF.

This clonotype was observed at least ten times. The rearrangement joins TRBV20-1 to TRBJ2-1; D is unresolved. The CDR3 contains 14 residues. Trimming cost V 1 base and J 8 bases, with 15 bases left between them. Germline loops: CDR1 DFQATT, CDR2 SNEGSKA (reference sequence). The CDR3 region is CSARVSRPPHEQFF. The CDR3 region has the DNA TGCAGTGCTAGAGTCTCCCGGCCCCCTCATGAGCAGTTCTTC.

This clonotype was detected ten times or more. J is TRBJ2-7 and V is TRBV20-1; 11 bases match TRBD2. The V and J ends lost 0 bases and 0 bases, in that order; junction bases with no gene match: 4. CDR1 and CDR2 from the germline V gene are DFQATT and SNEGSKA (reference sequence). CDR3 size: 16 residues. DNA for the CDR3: TGCAGTGCTAGAGATTTGACTAGCGGGGTCTCCTACGAGCAGTACTTC. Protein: CSARDLTSGVSYEQYF.

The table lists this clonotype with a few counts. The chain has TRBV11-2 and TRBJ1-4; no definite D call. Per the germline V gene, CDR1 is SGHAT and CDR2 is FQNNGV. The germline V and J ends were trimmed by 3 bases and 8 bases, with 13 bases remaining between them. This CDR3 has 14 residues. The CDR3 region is CASSFRQANEKLFF. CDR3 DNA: TGTGCCAGCAGCTTTAGACAAGCGAACGAAAAACTGTTTTTT. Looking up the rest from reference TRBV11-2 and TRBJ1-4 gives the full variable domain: EAGVAQSPRYKIIEKRQSVAFWCNPISGHATLYWYQQILGQGPKLLIQFQNNGVVDDSQLPKDRFSAERLKGVDSTLKIQPAKLEDSAVYLCASSFRQANEKLFFGSGTQLSVL.

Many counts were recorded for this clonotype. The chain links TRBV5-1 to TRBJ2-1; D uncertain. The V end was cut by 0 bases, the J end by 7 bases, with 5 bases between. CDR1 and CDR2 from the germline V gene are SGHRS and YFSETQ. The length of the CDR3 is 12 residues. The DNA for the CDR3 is TGCGCCAGCAGCTTGGCCGAGAATGAGCAGTTCTTC. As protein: CASSLAENEQFF.

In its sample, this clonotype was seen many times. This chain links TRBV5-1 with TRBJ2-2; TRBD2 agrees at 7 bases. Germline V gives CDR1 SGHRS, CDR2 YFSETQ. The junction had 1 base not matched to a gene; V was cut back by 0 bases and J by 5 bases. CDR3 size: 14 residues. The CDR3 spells CASSLGGRTGELFF. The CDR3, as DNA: TGCGCCAGCAGCTTGGGCGGGAGAACCGGGGAGCTGTTTTTT. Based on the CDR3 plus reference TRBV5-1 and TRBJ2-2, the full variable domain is KAGVTQTPRYLIKTRGQQVTLSCSPISGHRSVSWYQQTPGQGLQFLFEYFSETQRNKGNFPGRFSGRQFSNSRSEMNVSTLELGDSALYLCASSLGGRTGELFFGEGSRLTVL.

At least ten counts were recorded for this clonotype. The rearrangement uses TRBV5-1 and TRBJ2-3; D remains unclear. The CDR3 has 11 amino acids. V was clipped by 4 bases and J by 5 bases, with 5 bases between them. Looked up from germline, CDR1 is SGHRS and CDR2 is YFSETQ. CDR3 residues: CASSGVDTQYF. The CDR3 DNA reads TGCGCCAGCAGCGGGGTAGATACGCAGTATTTT. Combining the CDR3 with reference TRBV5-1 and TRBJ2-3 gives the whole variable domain KAGVTQTPRYLIKTRGQQVTLSCSPISGHRSVSWYQQTPGQGLQFLFEYFSETQRNKGNFPGRFSGRQFSNSRSEMNVSTLELGDSALYLCASSGVDTQYFGPGTRLTVL.

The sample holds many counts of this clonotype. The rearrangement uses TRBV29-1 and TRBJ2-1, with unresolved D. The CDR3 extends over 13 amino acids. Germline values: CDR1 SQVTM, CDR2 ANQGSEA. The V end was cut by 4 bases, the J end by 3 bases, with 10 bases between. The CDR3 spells CSVVFQYYNEQFF. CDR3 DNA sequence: TGCAGCGTTGTCTTCCAATACTACAATGAGCAGTTCTTC.

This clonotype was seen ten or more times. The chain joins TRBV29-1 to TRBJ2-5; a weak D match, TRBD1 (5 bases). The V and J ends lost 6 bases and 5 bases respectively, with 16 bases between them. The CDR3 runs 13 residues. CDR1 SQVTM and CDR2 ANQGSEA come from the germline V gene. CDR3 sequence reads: CSVRMSGLETQYF. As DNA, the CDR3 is TGCAGCGTGAGAATGTCAGGGCTGGAGACCCAGTACTTC.

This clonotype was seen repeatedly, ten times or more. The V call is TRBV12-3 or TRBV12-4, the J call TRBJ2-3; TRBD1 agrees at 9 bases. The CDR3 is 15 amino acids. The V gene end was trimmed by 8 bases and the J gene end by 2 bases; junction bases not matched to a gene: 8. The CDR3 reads CASSPGTGSTDTQYF. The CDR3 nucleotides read TGTGCCAGCTCGCCGGGGACAGGGTCCACAGATACGCAGTATTTT.

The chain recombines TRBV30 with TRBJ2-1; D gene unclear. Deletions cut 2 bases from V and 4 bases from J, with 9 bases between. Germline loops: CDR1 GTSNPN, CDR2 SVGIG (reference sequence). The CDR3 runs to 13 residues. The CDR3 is CAWSTAGYNEQFF. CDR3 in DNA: TGTGCCTGGAGTACGGCTGGTTACAATGAGCAGTTCTTC.

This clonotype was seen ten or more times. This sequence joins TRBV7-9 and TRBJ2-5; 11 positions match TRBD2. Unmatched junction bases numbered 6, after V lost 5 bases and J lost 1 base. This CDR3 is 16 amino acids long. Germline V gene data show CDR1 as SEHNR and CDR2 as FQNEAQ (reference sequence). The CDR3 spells CASSVGLADLQETQYF. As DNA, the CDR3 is TGTGCCAGCAGCGTGGGACTAGCGGACCTCCAAGAGACCCAGTACTTC.

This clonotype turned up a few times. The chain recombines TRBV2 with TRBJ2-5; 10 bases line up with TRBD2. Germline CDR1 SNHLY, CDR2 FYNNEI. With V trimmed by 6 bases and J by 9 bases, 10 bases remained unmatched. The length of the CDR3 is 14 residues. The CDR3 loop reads CASRSIVLAGPQYF. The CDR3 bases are TGTGCCAGCAGAAGTATTGTACTAGCGGGACCCCAGTACTTC.

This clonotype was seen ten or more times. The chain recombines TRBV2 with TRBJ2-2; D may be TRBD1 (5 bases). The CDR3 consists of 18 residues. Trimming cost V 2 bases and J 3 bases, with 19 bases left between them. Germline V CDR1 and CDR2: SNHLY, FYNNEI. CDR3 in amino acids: CASSERGQDGQDTGELFF. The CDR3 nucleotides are TGTGCCAGCAGTGAAAGGGGCCAGGACGGCCAAGACACCGGGGAGCTGTTTTTT. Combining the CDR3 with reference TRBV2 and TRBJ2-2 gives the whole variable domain EPEVTQTPSHQVTQMGQEVILRCVPISNHLYFYWYRQILGQKVEFLVSFYNNEISEKSEIFDDQFSVERPDGSNFTLKIRSTKLEDSAMYFCASSERGQDGQDTGELFFGEGSRLTVL.

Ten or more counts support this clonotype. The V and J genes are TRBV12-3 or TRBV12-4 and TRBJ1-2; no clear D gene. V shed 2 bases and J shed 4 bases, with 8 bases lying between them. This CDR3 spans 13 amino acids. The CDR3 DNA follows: TGTGCCAGCAGTTTAAGTAGGATCTATGGCTACACCTTC. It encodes CASSLSRIYGYTF.

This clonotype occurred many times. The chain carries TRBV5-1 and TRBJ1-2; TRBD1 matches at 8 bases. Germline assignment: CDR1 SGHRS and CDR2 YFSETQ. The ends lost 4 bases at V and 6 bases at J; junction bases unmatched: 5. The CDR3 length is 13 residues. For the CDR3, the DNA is TGCGCCAGCAGCCGTAAGACAGGGGATGGCTACACCTTC. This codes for CASSRKTGDGYTF.

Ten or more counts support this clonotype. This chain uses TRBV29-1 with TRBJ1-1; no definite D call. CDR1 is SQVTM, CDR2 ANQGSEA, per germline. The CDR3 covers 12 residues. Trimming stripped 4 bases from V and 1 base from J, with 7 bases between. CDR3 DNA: TGCAGCGTTGGCCGATCGAACACTGAAGCTTTCTTT. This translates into CSVGRSNTEAFF.

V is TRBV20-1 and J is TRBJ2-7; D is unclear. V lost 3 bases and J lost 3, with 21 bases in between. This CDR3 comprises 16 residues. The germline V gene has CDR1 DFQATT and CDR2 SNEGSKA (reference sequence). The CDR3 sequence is CSASPSRSGRLYEQYF. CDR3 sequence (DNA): TGCAGTGCTAGCCCTTCCCGATCGGGCCGCCTCTACGAGCAGTACTTC.

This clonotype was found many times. The CDR3 is CSVGRLAASTDTQYF. In DNA, the CDR3 is TGCAGCGTTGGGCGGCTAGCGGCTAGCACAGATACGCAGTATTTT. The V gene is TRBV29-1, the J gene TRBJ2-3; 7 nucleotides line up with TRBD2. CDR3 size: 15 residues. The junction had 7 bases not matched to a gene; V was cut back by 4 bases and J by 0 bases. Germline loops: CDR1 SQVTM, CDR2 ANQGSEA.

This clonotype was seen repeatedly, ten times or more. The CDR3 is CASASDSSGAYNEQFF. The CDR3 DNA sequence: TGTGCCAGCGCTTCGGACTCCTCTGGGGCTTACAATGAGCAGTTCTTC. This chain connects TRBV12-3 or TRBV12-4 to TRBJ2-1; D is perhaps TRBD1 or TRBD2 (5 bases each). V lost 8 bases, J lost 4 bases, and 21 bases lay in between. The CDR3 consists of 16 residues.

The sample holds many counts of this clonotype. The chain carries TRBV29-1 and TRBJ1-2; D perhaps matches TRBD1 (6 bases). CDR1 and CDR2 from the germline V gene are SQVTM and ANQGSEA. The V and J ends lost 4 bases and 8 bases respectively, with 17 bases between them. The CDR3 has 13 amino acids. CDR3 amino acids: CSVGPGVAGGYTF. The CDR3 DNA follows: TGCAGCGTTGGTCCAGGGGTAGCGGGAGGCTACACCTTC.

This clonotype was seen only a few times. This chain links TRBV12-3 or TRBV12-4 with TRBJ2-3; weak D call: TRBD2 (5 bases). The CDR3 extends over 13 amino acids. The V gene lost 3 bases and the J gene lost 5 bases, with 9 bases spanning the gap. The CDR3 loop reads CASSFMRVDTQYF. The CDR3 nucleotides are TGTGCCAGCAGTTTTATGAGGGTAGATACGCAGTATTTT.

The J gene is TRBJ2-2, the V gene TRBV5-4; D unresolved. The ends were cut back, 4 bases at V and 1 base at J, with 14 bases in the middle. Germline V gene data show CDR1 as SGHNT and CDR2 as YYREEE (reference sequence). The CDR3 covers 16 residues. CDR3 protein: CASSPVGSENTGELFF. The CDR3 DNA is TGTGCCAGCAGCCCCGTGGGTAGTGAGAACACCGGGGAGCTGTTTTTT.

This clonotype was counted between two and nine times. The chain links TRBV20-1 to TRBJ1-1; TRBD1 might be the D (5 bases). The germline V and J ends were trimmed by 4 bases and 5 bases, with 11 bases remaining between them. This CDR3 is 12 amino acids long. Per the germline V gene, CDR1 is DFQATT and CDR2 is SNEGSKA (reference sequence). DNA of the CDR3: TGCAGTGCTACAGGGTTCGATACTGAAGCTTTCTTT. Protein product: CSATGFDTEAFF.

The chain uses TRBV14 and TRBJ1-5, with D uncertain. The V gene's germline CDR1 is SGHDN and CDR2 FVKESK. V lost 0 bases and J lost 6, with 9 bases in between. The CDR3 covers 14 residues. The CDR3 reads CASSQDGRRQPQHF. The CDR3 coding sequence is TGTGCCAGCAGCCAAGACGGACGCCGTCAGCCCCAGCATTTT.

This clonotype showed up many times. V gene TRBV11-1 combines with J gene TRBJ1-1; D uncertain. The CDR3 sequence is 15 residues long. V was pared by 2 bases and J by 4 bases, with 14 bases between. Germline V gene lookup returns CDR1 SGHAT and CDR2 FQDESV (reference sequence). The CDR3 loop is CASSLQEGVVTEAFF. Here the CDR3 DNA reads TGTGCCAGCAGCTTACAAGAGGGAGTTGTCACTGAAGCTTTCTTT.